This T cell receptor beta chain was recorded in a study of blood T cell repertoires in COVID-19. Looking at the study overall: In each case, the material was cDNA or gDNA derived from T cells, B-cell-depleted T cells, or PBMCs.

Deletions cut 1 base from V and 2 bases from J, with 12 bases between. The CDR3 length is 16 residues. Germline V CDR1 and CDR2: MGHRA, YSYEKL. Only in-frame clones appear in the TCRdb table, and some are missing; sequencing was by immunoSEQ multiplex PCR. The data contain 150,000 to 250,000 clones, roughly 84% of them singletons. The source of this sequence is a man in his forties or fifties who had recovered from COVID-19. The gene calls are TRBV4-1 and TRBJ1-3, with a possible D match to TRBD1 (5 bases). The specimen was PBMCs or T cells enriched from blood (not recorded which). The CDR3 spells CASSQGSQGTGNTIYF. The DNA of the CDR3 is TGCGCCAGCAGCCAAGGTTCCCAGGGAACTGGAAACACCATATATTTT.